The 25 T cell receptor beta chains reported below all come from one sample, sequenced in a study of T-cell reconstitution after alpha-beta-depleted transplantation in children. Molecular barcoding with unique molecular identifiers was used for the TCRbeta library. TCRdb ran MiXCR on the PCR reads and lists one entry per CDR3 protein. The table includes about 600,000 distinct CDR3 sequences, under 12% detected once. This sample comprised PBMCs from the stem cell graft donor, obtained from the stem cell graft. These receptor sequences come from a human donor who donated a stem cell graft to a child with acute myeloid leukemia.

This clonotype was seen a handful of times. This sequence joins TRBV5-1 and TRBJ2-3, with 8 bases fitting TRBD1. Looked up from germline, CDR1 is SGHRS and CDR2 is YFSETQ. The CDR3 is 17 amino acids. V trimming: 4 bases; J trimming: 4 bases; junction bases outside the gene matches: 14. The CDR3 loop is CASSRGQGLRGSDTQYF. DNA of the CDR3: TGCGCCAGCAGCAGAGGACAGGGTCTGCGGGGATCAGATACGCAGTATTTT.

This clonotype was found many times. The chain is built from TRBV20-1 and TRBJ2-3; 8 nucleotides align to TRBD1. Looked up from germline, CDR1 is DFQATT and CDR2 is SNEGSKA (reference sequence). V dropped 5 bases and J dropped 3; count of bases not matched to a gene: 10. The CDR3 has 15 residues. CDR3 sequence: CSAPKDRGGTDTQYF. The CDR3 region has the DNA TGCAGTGCTCCTAAAGACAGGGGAGGAACAGATACGCAGTATTTT.

This clonotype was found a few times. The chain carries TRBV6-2 or TRBV6-3 and TRBJ2-3; 8 bases fit TRBD2. Germline V gene data show CDR1 as MNHEY and CDR2 as SVGEGT. The CDR3 has 20 residues. J gave up 2 bases and V 2 bases, and 18 bases lay outside the gene matches. The CDR3 spells CASSYPPSGFTAPPTDTQYF. Here the CDR3 DNA reads TGTGCCAGCAGTTACCCCCCTAGCGGGTTCACCGCCCCCCCCACAGATACGCAGTATTTT.

This clonotype was observed a few times. The gene calls are TRBV6-5 and TRBJ2-1, with 7 bases identical to TRBD2. This CDR3 spans 16 amino acids. The germline V gene has CDR1 MNHEY and CDR2 SVGAGI. V lost 0 bases to trimming and J lost 6 bases; unmatched junction nucleotides: 8. The CDR3 coding sequence is TGTGCCAGCAGTTACTCGGGGGGGGTGGGAGGCAATGAGCAGTTCTTC. This translates into CASSYSGGVGGNEQFF.

This clonotype has at least ten counts. V usage is TRBV20-1 and J usage is TRBJ2-1, with 12 positions matching TRBD2. This CDR3 has 19 amino acids. With V trimmed by 1 base and J by 2 bases, 12 bases remained unmatched. The germline CDR1 and CDR2 sequences are DFQATT and SNEGSKA (reference sequence). CDR3 sequence: CSARVASGRAGTPYNEQFF. The CDR3 DNA reads as TGCAGTGCTAGAGTTGCTAGCGGGAGGGCTGGGACCCCCTACAATGAGCAGTTCTTC.

The V gene is TRBV5-1, the J gene TRBJ2-1; D possibly uses TRBD1 or TRBD2 (5 bases each). Germline CDR1 is SGHRS and CDR2 is YFSETQ. CDR3 length: 15 residues. V dropped 4 bases and J dropped 9 bases, with 20 bases sitting between them. The CDR3 reads CASSPEGRTYTEQFF. CDR3 in DNA: TGCGCCAGCAGCCCCGAGGGGCGGACTTATACTGAGCAGTTCTTC. Looking up the rest from reference TRBV5-1 and TRBJ2-1 gives the full variable domain: KAGVTQTPRYLIKTRGQQVTLSCSPISGHRSVSWYQQTPGQGLQFLFEYFSETQRNKGNFPGRFSGRQFSNSRSEMNVSTLELGDSALYLCASSPEGRTYTEQFFGPGTRLTVL.

The chain joins TRBV28 to TRBJ2-2; D is unresolved. The CDR3 extends over 14 amino acids. V gave up 5 bases and J gave up 3 bases, with 10 bases separating them. CDR1 and CDR2 (germline): MDHEN, SYDVKM. The CDR3 spells CASSPDIYTGELFF. DNA for the CDR3: TGTGCCAGCAGTCCTGACATTTACACCGGGGAGCTGTTTTTT.

At least ten counts were recorded for this clonotype. The V gene is TRBV28, the J gene TRBJ2-1; 8 bases map to TRBD2. The V segment lost 7 bases and the J segment 1 base; nucleotides outside the gene matches: 9. CDR1 is MDHEN and CDR2 is SYDVKM in the germline V gene. CDR3 size: 16 residues. CDR3 region: CASNDLPSGSYNEQFF. CDR3 DNA: TGTGCCAGCAACGATTTGCCTAGCGGGTCCTACAATGAGCAGTTCTTC.

The V gene is TRBV12-3 or TRBV12-4, the J gene TRBJ1-1; D is unresolved. V dropped 5 bases and J dropped 0 bases, with 10 bases sitting between them. There are 14 residues in the CDR3. The CDR3 DNA is TGTGCCAGCAGTGGGGTAGCCATGAACACTGAAGCTTTCTTT. Its protein is CASSGVAMNTEAFF.

Only one count was recorded for this clonotype. The chain uses TRBV5-1 and TRBJ2-3; D might be TRBD2 (5 bases). The CDR3 contains 14 residues. Germline V lookup: CDR1 SGHRS, CDR2 YFSETQ. Trimming removed 4 bases at V and 4 bases at J, with 13 bases between. CDR3 loop: CASSVTSGADTQYF. The CDR3 nucleotides are TGCGCCAGCAGCGTTACTAGTGGGGCAGATACGCAGTATTTT.

A word on this clonotype: The junction shows a germline mismatch at one end, possibly a read error. The chain has TRBV11-2 and TRBJ2-1, with 16 bases lining up with TRBD2. CDR3 length: 17 amino acids. Germline V gene sequence: CDR1 SGHAT, CDR2 FQNNGV. CDR3 DNA: TGTGCCAGCAGCTTAGAGGGGACTAGCGGGAGGGCCAATAAGCAGTTCTTC. Residues: CASSLEGTSGRANKQFF.

The gene calls are TRBV18 and TRBJ1-1, with D unresolved. The CDR3 is 16 amino acids. Germline V gene sequence: CDR1 KGHSH, CDR2 LQKENI. The V end was cut by 2 bases, the J end by 7 bases, with 20 bases between. In DNA form, the CDR3 reads TGTGCCAGCTCACCAGCATCAAGTCTTATTGTTAGTGAAGCTTTCTTT. Residues: CASSPASSLIVSEAFF.

As to this clonotype: A much larger clone is a single base away; this may be a read error. The genes are TRBV6-5 and TRBJ2-1; 9 nucleotides align to TRBD2. The J call may be mistaken, given a closer DNA end match to TRBJ2-7. CDR3 length equals 18 residues. Germline CDR1 and CDR2: MNHEY and SVGAGI. The CDR3 region has the DNA TGTGCCAGCAGTTATGTGGGTCGGGGTAGCGGGGGAAACAATGAGCAGTACTTC. Translating gives CASSYVGRGSGGNNEQYF.

V gene TRBV30 combines with J gene TRBJ1-1; maybe TRBD1 (6 bases). Germline V lookup: CDR1 GTSNPN, CDR2 SVGIG (reference sequence). The CDR3 is 13 amino acids. Trimming took off 3 bases at V and 4 bases at J, with 12 bases between the two ends. The CDR3 bases are TGTGCCTGGAGGTTTCGACAGGCCACTGAAGCTTTCTTT. This encodes CAWRFRQATEAFF.

This clonotype was counted ten times or more. The rearrangement uses TRBV11-3 and TRBJ2-3, with 8 bases fitting TRBD2. This CDR3 contains 15 residues. V shed 5 bases, J shed 1 base, and the junction held 5 bases outside the gene matches. Germline loops: CDR1 SGHNT, CDR2 YENEEA. This chain's CDR3 is CASSATGGGTDTQYF. In DNA, the CDR3 is TGTGCCAGCAGCGCTACCGGGGGGGGCACAGATACGCAGTATTTT.

J is TRBJ2-2 and V is TRBV10-3; 7 bases fit TRBD2. V trimming: 7 bases; J trimming: 2 bases; junction bases outside the gene matches: 7. Germline assignment: CDR1 ENHRY and CDR2 SYGVKD. The CDR3 is made up of 15 amino acids. CDR3 sequence reads: CAITAASGNTGELFF. The CDR3 DNA sequence: TGTGCCATCACCGCGGCTAGCGGAAACACCGGGGAGCTGTTTTTT.

Details on this clonotype: The CDR3 ends on some other residue instead of the conserved phenylalanine or tryptophan, so this is likely a read error. The chain is built from TRBV5-1 and TRBJ2-1, with a tentative D call TRBD2 (6 bases). V gave up 4 bases and J gave up 6 bases, with 20 bases separating them. The germline gives CDR1 SGHRS, CDR2 YFSETQ. The CDR3 loop spans 16 amino acids. CDR3 in DNA: TGCGCCAGCAGCCTCACTCCCGGGACGGGGGTCAATGAGCAGTTCATC. Protein: CASSLTPGTGVNEQFI.

The chain joins TRBV2 to TRBJ2-1; tentatively, D is TRBD1 (6 bases). Trimming left V 7 bases short and J 6 bases short, with 19 bases between. The CDR3 is 15 residues long. Germline CDR1 reads SNHLY; CDR2 reads FYNNEI. CDR3 in DNA: TGTGCCAGCAATAGGGACACAACAGGCTCCAATGAGCAGTTCTTC. Amino acids: CASNRDTTGSNEQFF.

This clonotype was recorded at least ten times. This chain links TRBV29-1 with TRBJ2-1, with D maybe TRBD1 (6 bases). Germline V gene lookup returns CDR1 SQVTM and CDR2 ANQGSEA. This CDR3 has 13 residues. The V end lost 6 bases, the J end lost 9 bases, and 18 bases lay between the germline ends. Written as DNA, the CDR3 is TGCAGCGTCCCAGGGGTCGGGCATACTGAGCAGTTCTTC. Protein sequence: CSVPGVGHTEQFF.

This clonotype was detected many times. The V call is TRBV7-9, the J call TRBJ1-1; 11 bases are shared with TRBD1. V shed 5 bases and J 7 bases; nucleotides not matched to a gene: 6. Germline V CDR1 and CDR2: SEHNR, FQNEAQ (reference sequence). This CDR3 has 14 amino acids. The CDR3, as DNA: TGTGCCAGCAGCCACGGACAGGGGGCTGATGAAGCTTTCTTT. It yields the protein CASSHGQGADEAFF.

This clonotype was detected a few times. The chain is built from TRBV7-3 and TRBJ2-1, with TRBD2 matching 8 bases. CDR3 size: 19 residues. V shed 1 base, J shed 4 bases, and the junction held 15 bases outside the gene matches. Germline CDR1 SGHTA, CDR2 FQGTGA. The CDR3 region has the DNA TGTGCCAGCAGCTTAAAACCCTCGGGAGGGGGGATTGGGTACAATGAGCAGTTCTTC. It translates to CASSLKPSGGGIGYNEQFF.

There are a few counts of this clonotype. The V call is TRBV20-1, the J call TRBJ1-4, with a tentative D call TRBD1 (5 bases). This CDR3 spans 16 amino acids. Germline CDR1 is DFQATT and CDR2 is SNEGSKA (reference sequence). V was cut by 3 bases and J by 12 bases, with 26 bases left in between. CDR3 coding DNA: TGCAGTGCTAGTCCTCTGACACAGGTTTTTACGGGTGAACTGTTTTTT. It translates to CSASPLTQVFTGELFF.

This clonotype has at least ten counts. The chain carries TRBV27 and TRBJ2-7, with D perhaps given as TRBD1 or TRBD2 (6 bases each). The ends were cut back, 0 bases at V and 3 bases at J, with 15 bases in the middle. The CDR3 has 16 amino acids. CDR1 and CDR2 from the germline V gene are MNHEY and SMNVEV (reference sequence). This CDR3 is CASSLSGGPLYYEQYF. DNA for the CDR3: TGTGCCAGCAGTTTATCCGGGGGCCCCCTCTACTACGAGCAGTACTTC.

This clonotype was found many times. The rearrangement joins TRBV10-3 to TRBJ2-1; 7 positions match TRBD1. Germline-derived CDR1 and CDR2 are ENHRY and SYGVKD. Trimming took 6 bases from V and 0 from J; bases not matched to a gene: 8. The CDR3 loop spans 16 amino acids. The DNA for the CDR3 is TGTGCCATCAGCCGGGACAGTTCGAGCTCCTACAATGAGCAGTTCTTC. It translates to CAISRDSSSSYNEQFF.

In its sample, this clonotype was seen many times. CDR3 residues: CASSQSPTKGRKETQYF. CDR3 DNA: TGTGCCAGCAGCCAATCTCCCACCAAGGGGAGAAAAGAGACCCAGTACTTC. The rearrangement joins TRBV3-1 to TRBJ2-5; D tentatively reads TRBD1 or TRBD2 (5 bases each). The CDR3 contains 17 residues. Germline V gene sequence: CDR1 LGHDT, CDR2 YNNKEL (reference sequence). Trimming took 2 bases from V and 3 from J, leaving 19 bases between them.